This entry is about one T cell receptor beta chain. Original handling: Quantification of nucleated cells was approximated via reference gene primer amplification. Only in-frame clones appear in the TCRdb table, and some are missing; sequencing was by immunoSEQ multiplex PCR. For V, J and clone size, that table is used; D and trimming come from the DNA. The sample lists approximately 150,000 clones, approximately 88% occurring once. The data derive from a study of blood T cell repertoires in COVID-19. Study details: Acute and convalescent COVID-19 specimens originated in the United States, Italy and Spain.

The sequencing sample was made of peripheral blood. This TCR was sampled from an older man with acute or convalescent COVID-19.

CDR3 DNA: TGTGCCAGCAGCAGGGACAGGGACTCAGATACGCAGTATTTT. The encoded protein is CASSRDRDSDTQYF. The rearrangement links TRBV11-1 to TRBJ2-3; the match to TRBD1 covers 9 bases. The germline V gene encodes CDR1 SGHAT and CDR2 FQDESV (reference sequence). With 5 bases clipped from V and 4 bases from J, the junction kept 4 bases outside the gene matches. The CDR3 runs to 14 residues.